The 17 T cell receptor beta chains given below trace back to one sample, sequenced in a study of regulatory T cells in long-lasting Graves disease. Assembly of TCR beta libraries relied on iRepertoire HTBI primers together with Arm-PCR of CDR3 regions. Each CDR3 protein gets one entry after TCRdb re-called the multiplex PCR reads with MiXCR. The table has 350,000 to 550,000 distinct CDR3 sequences, under 15% seen once. This sample's time point: newly diagnosed GD, antithyroid drugs for less than 3 months. There was RNA extracted from PBMCs, and the TCR library was made from it. The same sample was also studied in work on T cells in Graves' hyperthyroidism and ophthalmopathy.

Sequencing was performed on peripheral blood mononuclear cells (PBMCs), taken at new diagnosis, from a patient treated with antithyroid drugs. These receptor sequences come from a woman aged 25-40 years with Graves disease.

This clonotype was recorded a few times. The V gene is TRBV5-1, the J gene TRBJ2-3, with 13 bases aligning to TRBD2. Per germline, CDR1 SGHRS and CDR2 YFSETQ. V was clipped by 4 bases and J by 4 bases; unmatched bases: 6. This CDR3 has 16 residues. The CDR3 reads CASSVKTSGRSDTQYF. The CDR3 nucleotides are TGCGCCAGCAGCGTGAAGACTAGCGGGAGGTCAGATACGCAGTATTTT.

This chain links TRBV19 with TRBJ2-7; D is uncertain. Germline CDR1 is LNHDA and CDR2 is SQIVND (reference sequence). There are 12 residues in the CDR3. Trimming stripped 4 bases from V and 0 bases from J, with 4 bases between. CDR3 in DNA: TGTGCCAGTAGTACAAACTCCTACGAGCAGTACTTC. Protein: CASSTNSYEQYF.

This clonotype has ten or more counts. This chain uses TRBV11-1 with TRBJ1-1; TRBD1 is a possible D gene (5 bases). Per the germline V gene, CDR1 is SGHAT and CDR2 is FQDESV (reference sequence). The CDR3 runs 15 residues. Trimming removed 1 base at V and 4 bases at J, with 13 bases between. The CDR3 DNA sequence: TGTGCCAGCAGCTTAGGCTTCGGGGGTTTCACTGAAGCTTTCTTT. Its translation: CASSLGFGGFTEAFF. The variable domain in full, completed from reference TRBV11-1 and TRBJ1-1, reads EAEVAQSPRYKITEKSQAVAFWCDPISGHATLYWYRQILGQGPELLVQFQDESVVDDSQLPKDRFSAERLKGVDSTLKIQPAELGDSAMYLCASSLGFGGFTEAFFGQGTRLTVV.

The chain employs TRBV15 and TRBJ1-5, with TRBD1 as a possible D gene (6 bases). V lost 0 bases and J lost 7, with 16 bases in between. This CDR3 contains 16 residues. Germline CDR1 reads LNHNV; CDR2 reads YYDKDF (reference sequence). CDR3 DNA: TGTGCCACCAGCAGAGACGGGGGCGACCTAGGGCAGCCCCAGCATTTT. Translated: CATSRDGGDLGQPQHF.

This clonotype appeared many times. The genes are TRBV20-1 and TRBJ2-1, with 14 bases matching TRBD2. V trimming: 0 bases; J trimming: 6 bases; junction bases outside the gene matches: 7. CDR1 is DFQATT and CDR2 is SNEGSKA in the germline V gene (reference sequence). The CDR3 consists of 17 residues. CDR3 sequence: CSARDRLAGGPGNEQFF. CDR3 sequence (DNA): TGCAGTGCTAGAGATCGACTAGCGGGAGGGCCGGGCAATGAGCAGTTCTTC.

This clonotype was recorded at least ten times. The chain is built from TRBV18 and TRBJ2-7; D possibly corresponds to TRBD1 (5 bases). Germline V gene data show CDR1 as KGHSH and CDR2 as LQKENI. V shed 4 bases and J shed 0 bases, with 13 bases lying between them. The CDR3 runs 15 residues. In DNA form, the CDR3 reads TGTGCCAGCTCACTTCAGGGATCCCCCTCCTACGAGCAGTACTTC. Translation gives CASSLQGSPSYEQYF.

In this sample, this clonotype turned up many times. The CDR3 reads CASSDPGTSRDEQFF. The CDR3 coding sequence is TGTGCCAGCAGCGATCCCGGGACTAGTAGAGATGAGCAGTTCTTC. The chain is built from TRBV11-1 and TRBJ2-1; 8 positions match TRBD2. Per the germline V gene, CDR1 is SGHAT and CDR2 is FQDESV (reference sequence). With 5 bases clipped from V and 8 bases from J, the junction kept 11 bases outside the gene matches. This CDR3 comprises 15 residues.

V and J are TRBV20-1 and TRBJ2-1; 10 bases map to TRBD2. This CDR3 is built from 15 residues. Germline CDR1 is DFQATT and CDR2 is SNEGSKA (reference sequence). V shed 3 bases and J 7 bases; nucleotides not matched to a gene: 9. CDR3 in DNA: TGCAGTGCTAGGAGGAGGACTAGCGGTTCTAATGAGCAGTTCTTC. The encoded protein is CSARRRTSGSNEQFF.

This clonotype was seen many times. The J gene is TRBJ1-1, the V gene TRBV30, with D perhaps matching TRBD1 (6 bases). Trimming shortened V by 0 bases and J by 4 bases, and 9 bases separated the two germline ends. CDR3 length: 13 amino acids. Per germline, CDR1 GTSNPN and CDR2 SVGIG (reference sequence). This chain's CDR3 is CAWSVGGGTEAFF. The CDR3 region has the DNA TGTGCCTGGAGTGTAGGGGGAGGCACTGAAGCTTTCTTT. Full variable domain (rest looked up from reference TRBV30 and TRBJ1-1): SQTIHQWPATLVQPVGSPLSLECTVEGTSNPNLYWYRQAAGRGLQLLFYSVGIGQISSEVPQNLSASRPQDRQFILSSKKLLLSDSGFYLCAWSVGGGTEAFFGQGTRLTVV.

The sample holds many counts of this clonotype. The chain is built from TRBV2 and TRBJ2-7; D is possibly TRBD1 (6 bases). The germline V gene has CDR1 SNHLY and CDR2 FYNNEI. V lost 7 bases and J 0 bases, leaving 16 bases between the germline ends. The CDR3 loop spans 15 amino acids. CDR3 DNA sequence: TGTGCCAGCAAGGGCAACAGGGCGAGCTCCTACGAGCAGTACTTC. It codes for CASKGNRASSYEQYF.

This clonotype was seen at least ten times. This chain connects TRBV6-2 or TRBV6-3 to TRBJ2-7; either TRBD1 or TRBD2 may fit D (5 bases each). From germline, CDR1 is MNHEY and CDR2 SVGEGT. V was trimmed by 4 bases and J by 4 bases, leaving 20 bases between them. The CDR3 has 16 residues. DNA of the CDR3: TGTGCCAGCAGTTGGACCGGGGCCCAGGGCGGGTACGAGCAGTACTTC. Its translation: CASSWTGAQGGYEQYF.

CDR3 residues: CAISYQDRGYEQFF. In nucleotides, the CDR3 is TGTGCCATCAGCTACCAAGACAGGGGCTATGAGCAGTTCTTC. The V call is TRBV10-3, the J call TRBJ2-1; TRBD1 aligns across 8 bases. V lost 6 bases and J lost 8; bases outside the gene matches: 9. Germline loops: CDR1 ENHRY, CDR2 SYGVKD. The CDR3 loop spans 14 amino acids.

This clonotype has only a few counts. The chain uses TRBV6-1 and TRBJ1-1; unclear D gene. Germline V lookup: CDR1 MNHNS, CDR2 SASEGT. With 4 bases removed from V and 0 bases from J, the gap between germline ends came to 12 bases. This CDR3 comprises 15 residues. The CDR3 sequence is CASSVQVQMNTEAFF. CDR3 DNA: TGTGCCAGCAGTGTTCAAGTCCAAATGAACACTGAAGCTTTCTTT.

This clonotype has a handful of counts. V is TRBV19 and J is TRBJ1-5; D gene unclear. This CDR3 contains 15 residues. The V end lost 7 bases, the J end lost 0 bases, and 13 bases lay between the germline ends. Germline V gene data show CDR1 as LNHDA and CDR2 as SQIVND (reference sequence). In DNA form, the CDR3 reads TGTGCCAGTAAGAGGACGGTTTCTAGCAATCAGCCCCAGCATTTT. This encodes CASKRTVSSNQPQHF.

This clonotype occurred a few times. This sequence joins TRBV30 and TRBJ2-6; D is undetermined. Trimming cost V 5 bases and J 0 bases, with 5 bases left between them. The CDR3 runs to 13 residues. CDR1 is GTSNPN, CDR2 SVGIG, per germline (reference sequence). The CDR3 DNA sequence: TGTGCCTGGTTATACTCTGGGGCCAACGTCCTGACTTTC. This codes for CAWLYSGANVLTF.

This clonotype is a singleton in its sample. The chain links TRBV28 to TRBJ2-7, with 10 bases identical to TRBD2. This CDR3 has 17 residues. Per the germline V gene, CDR1 is MDHEN and CDR2 is SYDVKM. V shed 5 bases, J shed 2 bases, and the junction held 12 bases outside the gene matches. The CDR3 DNA is TGTGCCAGCAGTCCTCGTTGGGCCAGCGGGAGGGCCTACGAGCAGTACTTC. Amino acids: CASSPRWASGRAYEQYF.

In this sample, this clonotype turned up many times. The chain joins TRBV5-1 to TRBJ2-7; possibly TRBD1 for D (5 bases). Trimming took off 6 bases at V and 5 bases at J, with 15 bases between the two ends. Germline assignment: CDR1 SGHRS and CDR2 YFSETQ. This CDR3 contains 13 residues. The CDR3 region has the DNA TGCGCCAGCAATCCCCCAGGGTTGAACGAGCAGTACTTC. Amino acids: CASNPPGLNEQYF.